What follows is one T cell receptor beta chain and its context. The table came from immunoSEQ multiplex PCR; TCRdb's copy has only in-frame clones and leaves some out. The sample contains about 1 million clones, around 75% of which appear only once. Germline-derived CDR1 and CDR2 are MGHRA and YSYEKL. This CDR3 has 17 residues. Trimming removed 4 bases from V and 4 bases from J, with 20 bases in between. This sample was included in a study of shared clonotypes between healthy human individuals. Study-level background: Contributing individuals were a couple of females and a few males aged 18 to 49.

All participating donors were Caucasian adults from Nashville, Tennessee. Negatively enriched CD4+ T cells were divided by CD45RA into naive and memory. J is TRBJ2-1 and V is TRBV4-1, with TRBD2 as a possible D gene (5 bases). Input material: memory CD4+ T cells sorted from blood. As for subset: CD45RA-negative fraction. This sequence was found in a man between 18 and 35 years old in good health. In DNA form, the CDR3 reads TGCGCCAGCAGCCTGCGTACCGACGGGGTTTTTTACAATGAGCAGTTCTTC. As protein: CASSLRTDGVFYNEQFF.